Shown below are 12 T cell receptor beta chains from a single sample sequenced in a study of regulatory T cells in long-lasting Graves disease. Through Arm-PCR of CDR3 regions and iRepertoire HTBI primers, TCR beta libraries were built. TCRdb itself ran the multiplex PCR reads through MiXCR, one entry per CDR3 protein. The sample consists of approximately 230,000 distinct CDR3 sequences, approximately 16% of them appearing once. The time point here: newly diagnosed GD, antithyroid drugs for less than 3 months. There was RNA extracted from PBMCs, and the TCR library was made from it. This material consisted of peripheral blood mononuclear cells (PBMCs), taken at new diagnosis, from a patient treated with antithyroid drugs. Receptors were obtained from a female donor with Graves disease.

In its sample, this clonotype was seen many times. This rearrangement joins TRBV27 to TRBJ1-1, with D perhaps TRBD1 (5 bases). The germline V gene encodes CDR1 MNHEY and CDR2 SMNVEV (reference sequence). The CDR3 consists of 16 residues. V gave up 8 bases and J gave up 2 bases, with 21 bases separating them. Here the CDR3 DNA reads TGTGCCAGCTCACGGCTCATTGGGACGGTCAACACTGAAGCTTTCTTT. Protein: CASSRLIGTVNTEAFF.

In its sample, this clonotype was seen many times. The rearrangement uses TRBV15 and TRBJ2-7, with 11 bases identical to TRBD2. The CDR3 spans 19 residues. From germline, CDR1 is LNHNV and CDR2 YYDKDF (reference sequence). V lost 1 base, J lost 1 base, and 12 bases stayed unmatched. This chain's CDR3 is CATSRGGGLADPTSYEQYF. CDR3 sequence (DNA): TGTGCCACCAGCAGAGGAGGGGGACTAGCGGACCCGACTTCCTACGAGCAGTACTTC.

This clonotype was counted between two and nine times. The CDR3 DNA reads as TGTGCCAGCGATCTGGCGGGACTAGCGGGAGTTGAGCAGTTCTTC. It codes for CASDLAGLAGVEQFF. The chain recombines TRBV6-1 with TRBJ2-1, with 14 bases matching TRBD2. Per germline, CDR1 MNHNS and CDR2 SASEGT. The CDR3 loop spans 15 amino acids. The ends lost 8 bases at V and 9 bases at J; junction bases unmatched: 9.

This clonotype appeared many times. This CDR3 is CSASDGYGYTF. In DNA form, the CDR3 reads TGCAGTGCTAGTGACGGCTATGGCTACACCTTC. The chain joins TRBV20-1 to TRBJ1-2; unclear D gene. Germline lookup yields CDR1 DFQATT and CDR2 SNEGSKA (reference sequence). Trimming removed 3 bases from V and 4 bases from J, with 6 bases in between. The CDR3 has 11 residues.

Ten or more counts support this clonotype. CDR3 in DNA: TGTGCCAGCATCCTGGACAGGATGAAGGAAAAACTGTTTTTT. Encoded protein: CASILDRMKEKLFF. The gene calls are TRBV28 and TRBJ1-4; 7 nucleotides align to TRBD1. This CDR3 is 14 amino acids long. CDR1 MDHEN and CDR2 SYDVKM come from the germline V gene. V lost 7 bases to trimming and J lost 8 bases; unmatched junction nucleotides: 10.

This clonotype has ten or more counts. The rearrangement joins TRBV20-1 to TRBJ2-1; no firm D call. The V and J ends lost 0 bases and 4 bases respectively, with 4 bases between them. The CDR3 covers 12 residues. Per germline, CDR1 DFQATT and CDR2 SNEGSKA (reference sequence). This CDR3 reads CSARDHYNEQFF. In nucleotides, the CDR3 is TGCAGTGCTAGAGATCATTACAATGAGCAGTTCTTC.

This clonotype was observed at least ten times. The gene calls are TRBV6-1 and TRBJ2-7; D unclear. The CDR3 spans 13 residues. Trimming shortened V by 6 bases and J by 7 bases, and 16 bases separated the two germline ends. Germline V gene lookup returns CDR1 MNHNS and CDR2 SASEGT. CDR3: CASSHLPLWEQYF. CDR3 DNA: TGTGCCAGCAGCCATTTACCGCTTTGGGAGCAGTACTTC.

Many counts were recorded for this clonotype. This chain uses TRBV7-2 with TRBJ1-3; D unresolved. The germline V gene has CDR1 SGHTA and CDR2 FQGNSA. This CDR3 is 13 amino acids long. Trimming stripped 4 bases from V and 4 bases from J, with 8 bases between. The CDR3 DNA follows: TGTGCCAGCAGCTCAATGACCGGAAACACCATATATTTT. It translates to CASSSMTGNTIYF. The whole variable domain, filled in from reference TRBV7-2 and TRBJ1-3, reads GAGVSQSPSNKVTEKGKDVELRCDPISGHTALYWYRQSLGQGLEFLIYFQGNSAPDKSGLPSDRFSAERTGGSVSTLTIQRTQQEDSAVYLCASSSMTGNTIYFGEGSWLTVV.

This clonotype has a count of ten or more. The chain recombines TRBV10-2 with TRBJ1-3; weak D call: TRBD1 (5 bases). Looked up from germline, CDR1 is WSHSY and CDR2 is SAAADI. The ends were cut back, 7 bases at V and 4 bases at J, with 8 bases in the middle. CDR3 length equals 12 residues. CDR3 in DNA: TGCGCCAGCACCGGGGCGGGAAACACCATATATTTT. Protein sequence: CASTGAGNTIYF.

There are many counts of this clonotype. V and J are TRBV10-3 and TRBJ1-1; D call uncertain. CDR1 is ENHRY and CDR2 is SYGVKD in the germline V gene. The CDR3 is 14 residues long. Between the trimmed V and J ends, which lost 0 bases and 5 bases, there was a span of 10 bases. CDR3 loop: CAISESERRTEAFF. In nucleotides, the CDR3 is TGTGCCATCAGTGAGTCCGAACGGCGAACTGAAGCTTTCTTT.

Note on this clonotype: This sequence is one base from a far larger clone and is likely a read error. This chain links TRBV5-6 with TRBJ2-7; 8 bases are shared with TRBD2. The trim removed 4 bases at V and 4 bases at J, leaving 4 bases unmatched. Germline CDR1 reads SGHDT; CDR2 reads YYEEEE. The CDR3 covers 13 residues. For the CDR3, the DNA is TGTGCCAGCAGCCCCACTAGCGGTTACGAGCAGTACTTC. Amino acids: CASSPTSGYEQYF.

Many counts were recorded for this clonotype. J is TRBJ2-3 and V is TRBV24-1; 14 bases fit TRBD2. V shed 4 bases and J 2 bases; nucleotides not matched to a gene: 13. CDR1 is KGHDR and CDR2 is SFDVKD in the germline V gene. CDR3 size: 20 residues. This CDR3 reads CATSDPPGLAGVGDTDTQYF. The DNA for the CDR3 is TGTGCCACCAGTGACCCGCCGGGACTAGCGGGAGTAGGGGACACAGATACGCAGTATTTT.